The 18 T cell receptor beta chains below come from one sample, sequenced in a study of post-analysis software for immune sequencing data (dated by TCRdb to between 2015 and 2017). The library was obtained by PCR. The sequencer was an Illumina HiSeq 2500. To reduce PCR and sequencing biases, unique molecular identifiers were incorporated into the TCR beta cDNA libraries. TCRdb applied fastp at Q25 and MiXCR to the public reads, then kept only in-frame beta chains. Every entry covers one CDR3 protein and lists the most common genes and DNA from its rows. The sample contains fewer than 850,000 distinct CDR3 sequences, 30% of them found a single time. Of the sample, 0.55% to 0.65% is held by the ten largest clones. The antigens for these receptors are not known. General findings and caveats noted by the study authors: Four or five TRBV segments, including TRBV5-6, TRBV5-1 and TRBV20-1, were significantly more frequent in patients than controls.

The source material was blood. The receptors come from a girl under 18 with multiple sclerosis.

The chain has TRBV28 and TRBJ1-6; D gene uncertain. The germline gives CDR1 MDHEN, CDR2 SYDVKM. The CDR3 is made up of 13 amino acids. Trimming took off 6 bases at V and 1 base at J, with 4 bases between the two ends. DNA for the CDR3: TGTGCCAGCAGGGTTTCCTATAATTCACCCCTCCACTTT. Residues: CASRVSYNSPLHF.

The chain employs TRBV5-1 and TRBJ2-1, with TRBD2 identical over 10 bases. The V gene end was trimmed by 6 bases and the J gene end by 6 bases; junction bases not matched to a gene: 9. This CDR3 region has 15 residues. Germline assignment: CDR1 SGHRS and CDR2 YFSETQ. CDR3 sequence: CASTLLASGSNEQFF. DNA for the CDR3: TGCGCCAGCACCCTGTTGGCTAGCGGGAGCAATGAGCAGTTCTTC.

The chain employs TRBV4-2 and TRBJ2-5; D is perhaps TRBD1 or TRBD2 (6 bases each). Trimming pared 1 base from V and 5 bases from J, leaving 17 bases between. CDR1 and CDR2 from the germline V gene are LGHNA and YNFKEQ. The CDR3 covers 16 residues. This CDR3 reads CASSQVPAGGEETQYF. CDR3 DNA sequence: TGTGCCAGCAGCCAAGTACCGGCCGGGGGCGAGGAGACCCAGTACTTC.

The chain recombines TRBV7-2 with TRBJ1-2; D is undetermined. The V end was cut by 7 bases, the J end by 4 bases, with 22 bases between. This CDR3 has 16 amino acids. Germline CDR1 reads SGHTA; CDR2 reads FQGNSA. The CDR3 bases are TGTGCCAGCAATCCGATAGGCATAGAGCCCCTCTATGGCTACACCTTC. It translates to CASNPIGIEPLYGYTF.

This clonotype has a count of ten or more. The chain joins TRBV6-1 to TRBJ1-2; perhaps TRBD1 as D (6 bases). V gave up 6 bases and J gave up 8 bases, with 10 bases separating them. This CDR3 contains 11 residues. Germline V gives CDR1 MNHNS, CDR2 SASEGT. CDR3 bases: TGTGCCAGCAGAGTGGGGGCCGGCTACACCTTC. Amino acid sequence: CASRVGAGYTF.

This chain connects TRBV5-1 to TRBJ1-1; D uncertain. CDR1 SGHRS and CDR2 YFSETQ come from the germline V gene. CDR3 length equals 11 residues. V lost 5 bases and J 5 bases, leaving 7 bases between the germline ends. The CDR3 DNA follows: TGCGCCAGCAGGTATGGGACTGAAGCTTTCTTT. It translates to CASRYGTEAFF.

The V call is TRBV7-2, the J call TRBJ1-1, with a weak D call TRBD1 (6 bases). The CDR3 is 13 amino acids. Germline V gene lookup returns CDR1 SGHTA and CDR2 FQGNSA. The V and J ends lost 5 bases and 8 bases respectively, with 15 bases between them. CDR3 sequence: CASSLVGGREAFF. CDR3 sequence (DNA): TGTGCCAGCAGCCTCGTCGGGGGGCGCGAAGCTTTCTTT. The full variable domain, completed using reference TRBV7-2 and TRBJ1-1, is GAGVSQSPSNKVTEKGKDVELRCDPISGHTALYWYRQSLGQGLEFLIYFQGNSAPDKSGLPSDRFSAERTGGSVSTLTIQRTQQEDSAVYLCASSLVGGREAFFGQGTRLTVV.

CDR3 DNA sequence: TGTGCCAGCAGTTTCAGCGGGAGACGGCATGAGCAGTACTTC. Translation: CASSFSGRRHEQYF. The genes are TRBV6-2 or TRBV6-3 and TRBJ2-7, with 8 bases that match TRBD2. This CDR3 comprises 14 residues. Germline-derived CDR1 and CDR2 are MNHEY and SVGEGT. V was clipped by 4 bases and J by 7 bases; unmatched bases: 9.

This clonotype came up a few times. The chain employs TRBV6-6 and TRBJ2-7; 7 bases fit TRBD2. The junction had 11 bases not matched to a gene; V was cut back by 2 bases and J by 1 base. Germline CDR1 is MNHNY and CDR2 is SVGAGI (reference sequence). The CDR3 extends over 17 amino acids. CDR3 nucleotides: TGTGCCAGCAGTTACCCGAAGGGAGCGGGGAATTCCTACGAGCAGTACTTC. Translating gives CASSYPKGAGNSYEQYF.

The CDR3 is CASSEPGQVNTMLFF. CDR3 nucleotides: TGTGCCAGCAGTGAACCAGGACAGGTGAACACGATGCTGTTTTTT. This chain uses TRBV2 with TRBJ2-2; 7 bases map to TRBD1. The CDR3 has 15 residues. CDR1 is SNHLY and CDR2 is FYNNEI in the germline V gene. J lost 13 bases, V lost 2 bases, and 13 bases had no gene match. The full variable domain, rest sourced from reference TRBV2 and TRBJ2-2, is EPEVTQTPSHQVTQMGQEVILRCVPISNHLYFYWYRQILGQKVEFLVSFYNNEISEKSEIFDDQFSVERPDGSNFTLKIRSTKLEDSAMYFCASSEPGQVNTMLFFGEGSRLTVL.

Written as DNA, the CDR3 is TGTGCCAGCAGGACTGACTTAACAGGGGTCAAAAACATTCAGTACTTC. It is translated as CASRTDLTGVKNIQYF. V and J are TRBV28 and TRBJ2-4; 7 nucleotides agree with TRBD1. The germline gives CDR1 MDHEN, CDR2 SYDVKM. With V trimmed by 6 bases and J by 3 bases, 11 bases remained unmatched. The CDR3 runs to 16 residues.

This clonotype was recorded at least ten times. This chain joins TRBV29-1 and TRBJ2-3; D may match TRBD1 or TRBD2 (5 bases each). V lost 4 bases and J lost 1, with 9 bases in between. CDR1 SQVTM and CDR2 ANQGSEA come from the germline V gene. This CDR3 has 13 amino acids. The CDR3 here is CSVARGGTDTQYF. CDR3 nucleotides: TGCAGCGTTGCAAGGGGAGGCACAGATACGCAGTATTTT.

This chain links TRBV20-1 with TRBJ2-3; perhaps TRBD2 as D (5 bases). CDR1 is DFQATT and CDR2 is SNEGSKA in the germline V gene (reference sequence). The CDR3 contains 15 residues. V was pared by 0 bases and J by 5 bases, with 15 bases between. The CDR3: CSARDPSWTRDTQYF. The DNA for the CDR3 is TGCAGTGCTAGAGATCCTAGCTGGACCAGAGATACGCAGTATTTT.

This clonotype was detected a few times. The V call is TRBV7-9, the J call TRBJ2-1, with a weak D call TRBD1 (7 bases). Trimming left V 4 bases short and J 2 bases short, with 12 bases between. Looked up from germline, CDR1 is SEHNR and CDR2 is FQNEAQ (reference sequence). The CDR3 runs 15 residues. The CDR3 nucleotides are TGTGCCAGCAGCTCAGACAGGGAGGCCTACAATGAGCAGTTCTTC. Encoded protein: CASSSDREAYNEQFF.

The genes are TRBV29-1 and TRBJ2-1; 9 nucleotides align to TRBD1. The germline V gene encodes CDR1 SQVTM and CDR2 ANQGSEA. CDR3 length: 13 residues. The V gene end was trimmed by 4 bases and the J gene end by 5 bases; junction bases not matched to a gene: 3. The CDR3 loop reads CSVVGQGHNEQFF. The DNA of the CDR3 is TGCAGCGTTGTGGGACAGGGCCACAATGAGCAGTTCTTC.

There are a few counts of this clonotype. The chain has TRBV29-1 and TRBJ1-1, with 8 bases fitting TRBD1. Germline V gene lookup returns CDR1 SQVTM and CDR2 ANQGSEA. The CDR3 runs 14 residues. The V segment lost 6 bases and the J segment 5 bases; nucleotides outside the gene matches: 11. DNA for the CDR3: TGCAGCGTCGATAGACAGGGGTGGGGAACTGAAGCTTTCTTT. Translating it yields CSVDRQGWGTEAFF.

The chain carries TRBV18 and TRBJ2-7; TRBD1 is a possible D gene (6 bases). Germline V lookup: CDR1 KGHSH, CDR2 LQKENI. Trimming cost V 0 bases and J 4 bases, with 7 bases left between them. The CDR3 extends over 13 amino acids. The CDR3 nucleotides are TGTGCCAGCTCACCACCGGGGGCTTACGAGCAGTACTTC. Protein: CASSPPGAYEQYF. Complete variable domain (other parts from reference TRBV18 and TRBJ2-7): NAGVMQNPRHLVRRRGQEARLRCSPMKGHSHVYWYRQLPEEGLKFMVYLQKENIIDESGMPKERFSAEFPKEGPSILRIQQVVRGDSAAYFCASSPPGAYEQYFGPGTRLTVT.

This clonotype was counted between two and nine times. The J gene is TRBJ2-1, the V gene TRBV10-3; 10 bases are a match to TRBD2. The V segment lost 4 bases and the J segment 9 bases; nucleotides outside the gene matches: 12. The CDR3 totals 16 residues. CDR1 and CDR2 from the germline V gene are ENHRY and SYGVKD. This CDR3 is CAISVRLAGEGGEQFF. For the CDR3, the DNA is TGTGCCATCAGTGTGCGGCTAGCGGGGGAGGGCGGTGAGCAGTTCTTC.